This T cell receptor beta chain was sequenced for a study of cytomegalovirus exposure and HLA in healthy donors. CDR3 length equals 15 residues. CDR1 and CDR2 from the germline V gene are MRHNA and SNTAGT. The trim removed 4 bases at V and 1 base at J, leaving 6 bases unmatched. To note about this clone: The target antigen is unknown.

The PCR contained 60 Vbeta and 13 Jbeta primers. Sequencing was performed with immunoSEQ multiplex PCR; in TCRdb, only in-frame clones are kept and a portion is missing. The profile covers 150,000 to 200,000 clones, with approximately 71% appearing a single time and 4.9% taken by the ten largest. The study, taken as a whole, reports: Later work showed greater clonal expansion in HLA-associated TCR beta chains than in equally common others.

The gene calls are TRBV6-4 and TRBJ2-7; 8 nucleotides agree with TRBD1. Sequencing input: PBMCs. The receptor's source is a male donor in good health and CMV-seronegative. The CDR3 nucleotides are TGTGCCAGCAGTGTTGGGCAGGGGGCTTCCTACGAGCAGTACTTC. Amino acid sequence: CASSVGQGASYEQYF.